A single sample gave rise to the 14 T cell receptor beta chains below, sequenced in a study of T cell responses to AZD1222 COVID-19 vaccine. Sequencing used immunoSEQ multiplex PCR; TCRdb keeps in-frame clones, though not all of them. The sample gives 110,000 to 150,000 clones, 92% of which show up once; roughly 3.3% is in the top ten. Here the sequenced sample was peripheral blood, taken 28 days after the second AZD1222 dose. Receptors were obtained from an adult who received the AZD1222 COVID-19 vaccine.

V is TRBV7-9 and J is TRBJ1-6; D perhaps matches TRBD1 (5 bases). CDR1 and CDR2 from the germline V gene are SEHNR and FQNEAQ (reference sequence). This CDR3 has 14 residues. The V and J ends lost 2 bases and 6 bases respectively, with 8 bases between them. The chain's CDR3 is CASSLQGLNSPLHF. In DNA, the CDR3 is TGTGCCAGCAGCTTACAGGGACTTAATTCACCCCTCCACTTT.

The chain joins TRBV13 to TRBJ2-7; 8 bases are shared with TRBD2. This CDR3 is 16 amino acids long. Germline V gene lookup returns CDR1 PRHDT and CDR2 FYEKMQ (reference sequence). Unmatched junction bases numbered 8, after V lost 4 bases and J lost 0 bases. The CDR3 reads CASSSLGSGSSYEQYF. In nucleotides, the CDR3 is TGTGCCAGCAGCTCCCTCGGCAGCGGGAGCTCCTACGAGCAGTACTTC. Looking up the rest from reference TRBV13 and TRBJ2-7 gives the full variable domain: AAGVIQSPRHLIKEKRETATLKCYPIPRHDTVYWYQQGPGQDPQFLISFYEKMQSDKGSIPDRFSAQQFSDYHSELNMSSLELGDSALYFCASSSLGSGSSYEQYFGPGTRLTVT.

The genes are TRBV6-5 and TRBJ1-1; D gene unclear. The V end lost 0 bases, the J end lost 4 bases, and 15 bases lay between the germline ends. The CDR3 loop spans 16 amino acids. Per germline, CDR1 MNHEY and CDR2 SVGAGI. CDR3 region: CASSYSLRLVSTEAFF. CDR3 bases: TGTGCCAGCAGTTACTCCCTTCGTTTAGTAAGCACTGAAGCTTTCTTT.

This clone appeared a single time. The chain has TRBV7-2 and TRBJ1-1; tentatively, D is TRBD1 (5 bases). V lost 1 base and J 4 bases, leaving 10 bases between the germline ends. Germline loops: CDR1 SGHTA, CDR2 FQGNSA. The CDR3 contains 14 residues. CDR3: CASSLDQGFTEAFF. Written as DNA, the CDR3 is TGTGCCAGCAGCTTAGACCAGGGATTCACTGAAGCTTTCTTT.

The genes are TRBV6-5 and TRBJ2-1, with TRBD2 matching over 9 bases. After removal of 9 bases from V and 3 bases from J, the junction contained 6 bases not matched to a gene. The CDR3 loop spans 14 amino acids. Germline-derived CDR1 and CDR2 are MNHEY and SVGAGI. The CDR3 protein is CASTLAGIYNEQFF. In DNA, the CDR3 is TGTGCCAGTACTCTAGCGGGGATCTACAATGAGCAGTTCTTC.

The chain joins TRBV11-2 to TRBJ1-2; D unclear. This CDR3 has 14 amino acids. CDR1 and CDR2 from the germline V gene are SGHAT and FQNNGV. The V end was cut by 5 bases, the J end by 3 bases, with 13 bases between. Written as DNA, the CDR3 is TGTGCCAGCAGCCCCACGGCGACGGACTATGGCTACACCTTC. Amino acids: CASSPTATDYGYTF.

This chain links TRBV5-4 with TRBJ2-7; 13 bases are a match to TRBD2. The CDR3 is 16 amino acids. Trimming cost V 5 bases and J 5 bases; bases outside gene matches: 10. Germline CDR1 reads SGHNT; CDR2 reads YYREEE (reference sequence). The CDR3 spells CASSRTSGSAGDEQYF. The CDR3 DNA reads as TGTGCCAGCAGTCGGACTAGCGGGAGCGCGGGGGACGAGCAGTACTTC.

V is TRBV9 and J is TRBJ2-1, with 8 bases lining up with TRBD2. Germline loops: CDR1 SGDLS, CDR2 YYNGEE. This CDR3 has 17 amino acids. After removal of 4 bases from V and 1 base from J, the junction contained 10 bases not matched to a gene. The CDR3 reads CASSPGGAGGSYNEQFF. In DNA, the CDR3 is TGTGCCAGCAGCCCGGGGGGTGCGGGAGGTTCCTACAATGAGCAGTTCTTC.

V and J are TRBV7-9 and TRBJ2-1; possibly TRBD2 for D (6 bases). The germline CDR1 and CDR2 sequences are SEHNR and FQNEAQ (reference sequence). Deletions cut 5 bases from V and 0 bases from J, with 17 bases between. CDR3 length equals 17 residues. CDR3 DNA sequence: TGTGCCAGCAGCCCCCCCCGTGGGGGGAGCTCCTACAATGAGCAGTTCTTC. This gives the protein CASSPPRGGSSYNEQFF.

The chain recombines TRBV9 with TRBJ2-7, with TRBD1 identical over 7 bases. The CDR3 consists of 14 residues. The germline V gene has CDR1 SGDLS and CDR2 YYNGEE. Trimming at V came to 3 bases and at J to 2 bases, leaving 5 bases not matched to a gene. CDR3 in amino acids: CASSARDRAYEQYF. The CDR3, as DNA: TGTGCCAGCAGCGCCCGGGACAGAGCCTACGAGCAGTACTTC.

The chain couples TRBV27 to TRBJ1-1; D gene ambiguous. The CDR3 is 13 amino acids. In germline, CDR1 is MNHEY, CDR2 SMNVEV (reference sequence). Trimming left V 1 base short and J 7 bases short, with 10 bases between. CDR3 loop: CASSLYLSYEAFF. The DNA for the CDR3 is TGTGCCAGCAGTTTATACCTGTCCTATGAAGCTTTCTTT.

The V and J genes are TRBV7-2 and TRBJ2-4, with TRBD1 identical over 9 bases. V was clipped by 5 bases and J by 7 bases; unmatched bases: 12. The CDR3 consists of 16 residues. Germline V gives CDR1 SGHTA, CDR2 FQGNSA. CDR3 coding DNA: TGTGCCAGCAGCCTGGCTACAGGGGGCGATCGGAACATTCAGTACTTC. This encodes CASSLATGGDRNIQYF.

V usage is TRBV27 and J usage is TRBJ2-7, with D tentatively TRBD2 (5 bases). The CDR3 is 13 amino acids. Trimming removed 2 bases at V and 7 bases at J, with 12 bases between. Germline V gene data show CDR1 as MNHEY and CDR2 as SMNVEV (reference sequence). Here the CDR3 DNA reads TGTGCCAGCAGTTTAGTAAGAACGGGGGAGCAGTACTTC. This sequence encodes CASSLVRTGEQYF.

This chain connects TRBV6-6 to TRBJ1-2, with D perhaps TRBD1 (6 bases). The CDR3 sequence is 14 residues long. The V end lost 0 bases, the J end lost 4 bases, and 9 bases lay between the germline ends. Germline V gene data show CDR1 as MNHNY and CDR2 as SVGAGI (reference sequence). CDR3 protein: CASSYSRGSYGYTF. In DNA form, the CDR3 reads TGTGCCAGCAGTTACTCCAGGGGTAGCTATGGCTACACCTTC.